The 23 T cell receptor beta chains reported below all come from one sample, sequenced in a study of tumor and adjacent non-tumor tissue in lung cancer. This sample's RNA came from whole unsorted tissue. Distant lung tissue was collected more than 3 cm away from the tumor edge. The library came from three nested PCR rounds adapted from ARM-PCR protocols. TCRdb reanalysed the multiplex PCR reads using MiXCR and keeps one entry per CDR3 protein. The sample shows 81,000 or so distinct CDR3 sequences, approximately 80% of them seen only once. The material sequenced was distant non-tumor lung tissue. The receptor source for this set is a man in his fifties or sixties with non-small cell lung cancer.

With regard to this clonotype: One junction end disagrees with the germline gene, perhaps due to a read error. The DNA of the CDR3 is TGTGCCGGCAGCTCCACAGGGGAAGAGACTCGGTACTTC. This codes for CAGSSTGEETRYF. The J gene is TRBJ2-5, the V gene TRBV11-2; 7 bases align to TRBD1. Germline V gene lookup returns CDR1 SGHAT and CDR2 FQNNGV. The CDR3 is 13 amino acids.

The chain carries TRBV11-2 and TRBJ2-7, with unresolved D. Germline-derived CDR1 and CDR2 are SGHAT and FQNNGV. The CDR3 has 14 amino acids. DNA of the CDR3: TGTGCCAGCAGCCCCGACTTGACCTCCTACAAGCAGTACGTC. Its protein is CASSPDLTSYKQYV.

For this clonotype: It is likely a read error, because the conserved phenylalanine at the end of the CDR3 is missing. The chain carries TRBV11-1 and TRBJ2-7; D unclear. Looked up from germline, CDR1 is SGHAT and CDR2 is FQDESV (reference sequence). V lost 1 base to trimming and J lost 0 bases, with 13 bases between them. The CDR3 consists of 16 residues. CDR3 nucleotides: TGTGCCAGCAGCTTAGTGATTCGTGACAACTCCTACGAGCAGTACATC. Protein sequence: CASSLVIRDNSYEQYI.

About this clonotype itself: One end of the junction is discordant with germline, which a read error may explain. V gene TRBV12-3 or TRBV12-4 combines with J gene TRBJ1-5; D is unclear. This CDR3 has 16 residues. CDR3 bases: TGTGCCAGCAGTTTGATCCTCGGGGAGGGCAATCAGCCCCAACAATTT. Amino acid sequence: CASSLILGEGNQPQQF.

This sequence joins TRBV11-2 and TRBJ2-6; D tentatively fits TRBD1 or TRBD2 (5 bases each). The CDR3 totals 14 residues. V was pared by 8 bases and J by 8 bases, with 16 bases between. Per germline, CDR1 SGHAT and CDR2 FQNNGV. The CDR3 is CASGPMSGPNVLTF. CDR3 in DNA: TGTGCCAGCGGTCCTATGTCGGGGCCCAACGTCCTGACTTTC.

The J gene is TRBJ1-5, the V gene TRBV6-2 or TRBV6-3; D unclear. The V and J ends lost 2 bases and 2 bases respectively, with 10 bases between them. This CDR3 comprises 15 residues. The germline CDR1 and CDR2 sequences are MNHEY and SVGEGT. The CDR3 DNA sequence: TGTGCCAGCAGTTACCATCGAACCTGCAATCAGCCCCAGCATTTT. This translates into CASSYHRTCNQPQHF.

As to this clonotype: The final CDR3 position lacks the conserved phenylalanine or tryptophan, pointing to a likely read error. The chain has TRBV11-3 and TRBJ2-2; D unresolved. CDR1 is SGHNT and CDR2 is YENEEA in the germline V gene. The CDR3 consists of 16 residues. This chain's CDR3 is CACSLGTITNTGELFV. The DNA of the CDR3 is TGTGCCTGCAGCTTAGGTACCATTACGAACACCGGGGAGCTGTTTGTT.

As to this clonotype: An end of the junction does not agree with germline; a read error may underlie this. V gene TRBV12-3 or TRBV12-4 combines with J gene TRBJ2-1, with D hard to call. The CDR3 sequence is 14 residues long. The CDR3 here is CARSLMSRESEQFF. CDR3 coding DNA: TGTGCCCGCAGTTTAATGTCTAGAGAGAGTGAGCAGTTCTTC.

With respect to this clonotype: The junction shows a germline mismatch at one end, possibly a read error. The chain has TRBV20-1 and TRBJ2-7, with D perhaps given as TRBD1 or TRBD2 (5 bases each). The CDR3 has 13 amino acids. Germline CDR1 reads DFQATT; CDR2 reads SNEGSKA (reference sequence). This CDR3 is CSAGWGTYYQQYF. The CDR3 nucleotides are TGCAGTGCTGGTTGGGGGACGTACTACCAGCAGTACTTC.

This clonotype was found a few times. The chain is built from TRBV10-3 and TRBJ2-6; no definite D call. Looked up from germline, CDR1 is ENHRY and CDR2 is SYGVKD. This CDR3 region has 15 residues. V lost 0 bases and J lost 0, with 3 bases in between. The CDR3 sequence: CAISESDSGANVLTF. In DNA, the CDR3 is TGTGCCATCAGTGAGTCGGACTCTGGGGCCAACGTCCTGACTTTC.

This clonotype showed up just once. The junction differs from germline at one of its ends, possibly a read error. This chain uses TRBV11-1 with TRBJ2-2, with 8 positions matching TRBD2. This CDR3 is 15 amino acids long. Germline loops: CDR1 SGHAT, CDR2 FQDESV (reference sequence). The CDR3 sequence: CASSPWASGSGGLFF. The DNA for the CDR3 is TGTGCAAGCAGCCCTTGGGCTAGCGGGTCCGGGGGGCTGTTTTTT.

This clonotype was recorded once. Sequence at one end of the junction differs from germline and may be a read error. The CDR3 DNA follows: TGCAGTGGAGTGCGCGGGGGGAACTACAATGAGCAATTCTTC. It yields the protein CSGVRGGNYNEQFF. The V and J genes are TRBV20-1 and TRBJ2-1, with 8 bases matching TRBD2. Germline lookup yields CDR1 DFQATT and CDR2 SNEGSKA (reference sequence). CDR3 length equals 14 residues.

Regarding this clonotype: Germline is not matched at one junction end, which may reflect a read error. The chain uses TRBV4-1 and TRBJ2-5, with D perhaps assigned TRBD1 or TRBD2 (5 bases each). There are 14 residues in the CDR3. Looked up from germline, CDR1 is MGHRA and CDR2 is YSYEKL. As DNA, the CDR3 is TGCGCCAGCAACCAAGAGGGGTCTAGGGAGACTCAGTACTTC. It specifies CASNQEGSRETQYF.

This rearrangement joins TRBV11-3 to TRBJ2-3; TRBD2 might be the D (6 bases). The V and J ends lost 9 bases and 3 bases respectively, with 16 bases between them. The germline CDR1 and CDR2 sequences are SGHNT and YENEEA. This CDR3 region has 14 residues. The CDR3 region has the DNA TGTGCCAGTAGCCACGGAGGGAGGACAGATACGCAGTATTTT. Protein: CASSHGGRTDTQYF.

As for this clonotype: A much larger clonotype is one base distant, so this may be a read error. The gene calls are TRBV5-5 and TRBJ1-1, with D possibly TRBD1 on 6 matching bases. The CDR3 runs 14 residues. The V gene's germline CDR1 is SGHKS and CDR2 YYEKEE (reference sequence). CDR3 nucleotide sequence: TGTGCCAGCGGCTTGTTGGGGCAGGGGATTGAAGCTTTCTTT. This gives the protein CASGLLGQGIEAFF.

Remarks on this clonotype: A junction boundary mismatches the germline segment, possibly from a read error. The chain links TRBV6-1 to TRBJ1-2; D gene ambiguous. In germline, CDR1 is MNHNS, CDR2 SASEGT. The CDR3 spans 16 residues. The CDR3 sequence is CASNERVSEGRYGYTF. DNA for the CDR3: TGTGCCAGCAATGAACGGGTTTCTGAAGGGCGCTATGGCTACACCTTC.

This clonotype appeared a single time. The junction and the germline gene differ at one end; a read error may be behind it. This chain uses TRBV6-6 with TRBJ1-2; D unclear. The CDR3 is 13 amino acids. Looked up from germline, CDR1 is MNHNY and CDR2 is SVGAGI (reference sequence). Here the CDR3 reads CASTPWQNYGYSF. In DNA, the CDR3 is TGTGCCAGCACCCCGTGGCAGAACTATGGCTACTCCTTC.

Concerning this clonotype: The junction departs from germline at one end; a sequencing error may be responsible. The V call is TRBV6-5, the J call TRBJ1-2, with 7 bases that match TRBD1. Germline CDR1 MNHEY, CDR2 SVGAGI. The CDR3 consists of 19 residues. The CDR3: CASIYSYRFPGQSPYCYTF. The DNA of the CDR3 is TGTGCCAGCATTTACTCGTACCGCTTTCCGGGACAGAGTCCCTATTGCTACACATTC.

Of note for this clonotype: This CDR3 fails to terminate in the conserved phenylalanine or tryptophan, so it likely reflects a read error. In DNA form, the CDR3 reads TGTGCCAGCACCGATTCGGTCATGCAGTACCTC. Translating gives CASTDSVMQYL. The chain couples TRBV11-3 to TRBJ2-7; D gene ambiguous. This CDR3 contains 11 residues. Germline CDR1 reads SGHNT; CDR2 reads YENEEA. V lost 7 bases to trimming and J lost 9 bases, with 13 bases between them.

Turning to this clonotype: One end of the junction fails to match germline, which may point to a read error. The J gene is TRBJ2-5, the V gene TRBV11-2; the match to TRBD1 covers 7 bases. CDR3 length equals 14 residues. Germline CDR1 and CDR2: SGHAT and FQNNGV. This chain's CDR3 is CASISGQVLETRCF. The CDR3 nucleotides are TGTGCCAGCATCTCCGGACAGGTTCTTGAGACCCGGTGCTTC.

The gene calls are TRBV20-1 and TRBJ1-5; D gene uncertain. CDR3 size: 15 residues. CDR1 and CDR2 from the germline V gene are DFQATT and SNEGSKA (reference sequence). V was clipped by 6 bases and J by 11 bases, with 26 bases between them. Written as DNA, the CDR3 is TGCAGTGCACTCAGAGTGTGGGAGGGCATAAAGGCCCAGCATTTT. Its translation: CSALRVWEGIKAQHF.

This CDR3 reads CASSSQGYQETQYF. CDR3 nucleotides: TGTGCCAGCAGTAGCCAGGGTTACCAAGAGACCCAGTACTTC. This rearrangement joins TRBV6-2 or TRBV6-3 to TRBJ2-5, with a tentative D call TRBD1 (5 bases). The CDR3 is 14 residues long. Per germline, CDR1 MNHEY and CDR2 SVGEGT. The V and J ends lost 5 bases and 0 bases respectively, with 10 bases between them.

Only one count was recorded for this clonotype. The chain has TRBV4-2 and TRBJ2-6; D possibly corresponds to TRBD1 (5 bases). The CDR3 is 16 residues long. In germline, CDR1 is LGHNA, CDR2 YNFKEQ. V lost 0 bases, J lost 14 bases, and 20 bases lay in between. CDR3 region: CASSQELSYGANILTF. In nucleotides, the CDR3 is TGTGCCAGCAGCCAAGAGTTGAGTTATGGGGCCAATATCCTGACTTTC.